This T cell receptor (beta chain) came from a study of shared clonotypes between healthy human individuals. Overall study findings and caveats: Generally, naive subsets (rather than memory subsets) showed larger estimated richness.

Details on this clone: As yet, its antigen is unknown.

The naive CD8 population came from CD45RO-negative cells selected for CCR7, without terminally differentiated effector memory CD45RA+ cells. The germline gives CDR1 MNHEY, CDR2 SMNVEV (reference sequence). The length of the CDR3 is 14 residues. Trimming removed 8 bases from V and 4 bases from J, with 18 bases in between. Samples underwent the assay at deep level. Sequencing used immunoSEQ multiplex PCR; TCRdb keeps in-frame clones, though not all of them. The table lists fewer than 850,000 clones, approximately 97% of them singletons. This sequence was found in a man younger than 40 in good health. The V call is TRBV27, the J call TRBJ2-7; D ambiguous. The sequenced material came from naive CD8+ T cells sorted from blood. This CDR3 reads CASASAATPYEQYF. CDR3 DNA sequence: TGTGCCAGCGCTTCGGCGGCTACCCCTTACGAGCAGTACTTC.